Many counts were recorded for the clone carrying this TCR beta chain. Germline loops: CDR1 PRHDT, CDR2 FYEKMQ (reference sequence). Trimming took 0 bases from V and 0 from J, leaving 9 bases between them. The CDR3 is 16 amino acids. These data are taken from a study of human T cells and chemical hapten exposure. TCRdb independently ran MiXCR on the RACE reads; one entry per CDR3 protein. The sample has about 260,000 distinct CDR3 sequences, about 8.6% seen once; the top ten hold 2% to 3%. Time point specified: pre-sensitization, week 0. Noted treatment: therapeutic diphenylcyclopropenone sensitization with weekly scalp DPC.

The chain couples TRBV13 to TRBJ1-3; no reliable D call. This specimen was whole blood, taken in connection with sensitization to the hapten diphenylcyclopropenone (DPC). The receptor was derived from a middle-aged woman with alopecia areata. Some clones in this sample may be carry-over from other donors' samples. The CDR3 loop is CASSLGHDFSGNTIYF. The CDR3, as DNA: TGTGCCAGCAGCTTAGGCCATGATTTCTCTGGAAACACCATATATTTT.